Shown below are 18 T cell receptor beta chains from a single sample sequenced in a study of shared clonotypes between healthy human individuals. Measured with immunoSEQ multiplex PCR; TCRdb has only the in-frame clones, and not every one. The sample has around 690,000 clones, 80% to 95% seen once. The sequenced sample consisted of memory CD8+ T cells from PBMCs. Subset denoted: CD45RO+ cells pooled with CCR7-negative TemRA cells. Receptors originate from a man between 18 and 35 years old in good health. Some clones in this sample may be carry-over from other donors' samples.

On this clone: Additional DNA sequences in this sample encode the identical CDR3. The CDR3, as DNA: TGTGCCAGCAGCGCCGGGACATCCGCCTACGAGCAGTACTTC. Translation gives CASSAGTSAYEQYF. The rearrangement joins TRBV9 to TRBJ2-7; a possible D gene is TRBD1 (6 bases). The CDR3 is 14 residues long. Germline V gene lookup returns CDR1 SGDLS and CDR2 YYNGEE. V was shortened by 3 bases and J by 2 bases, with 12 bases between the two germline ends.

V usage is TRBV4-1 and J usage is TRBJ2-5, with D maybe TRBD2 (6 bases). Trimming took 5 bases from V and 5 from J, leaving 21 bases between them. Germline V gives CDR1 MGHRA, CDR2 YSYEKL. This CDR3 is built from 16 residues. As DNA, the CDR3 is TGCGCCAGCAGCTTACTAATGAGCCTGGGGAGGGAGACCCAGTACTTC. Its translation is CASSLLMSLGRETQYF.

The V and J genes are TRBV6-5 and TRBJ1-2; 7 bases are a match to TRBD1. In germline, CDR1 is MNHEY, CDR2 SVGAGI. Trimming took 6 bases from V and 1 from J; bases not matched to a gene: 8. CDR3 length: 15 residues. The CDR3 region has the DNA TGTGCCAGCAGGCCCGGGACAGATTTTAACTATGGCTACACCTTC. It translates to CASRPGTDFNYGYTF.

The rearrangement joins TRBV4-3 to TRBJ2-7, with D perhaps matching TRBD1 (5 bases). The CDR3 has 14 residues. The V gene's germline CDR1 is LGHNA and CDR2 YSLEER. V lost 2 bases to trimming and J lost 2 bases, with 10 bases between them. The CDR3 region is CASSQSRVAYEQYF. The CDR3 DNA follows: TGCGCCAGCAGCCAATCCAGGGTCGCCTACGAGCAGTACTTC.

V usage is TRBV6-5 and J usage is TRBJ2-7; a weak D match, TRBD1 (6 bases). V lost 6 bases, J lost 1 base, and 13 bases lay in between. The V gene's germline CDR1 is MNHEY and CDR2 SVGAGI. This CDR3 contains 14 residues. CDR3 region: CASSTTGVSYEQYF. The CDR3 DNA is TGTGCCAGCAGCACGACAGGAGTATCCTACGAGCAGTACTTC.

This chain connects TRBV29-1 to TRBJ2-7, with D perhaps matching TRBD1 or TRBD2 (5 bases each). Germline V CDR1 and CDR2: SQVTM, ANQGSEA. V was trimmed by 7 bases and J by 2 bases, leaving 18 bases between them. CDR3 length equals 14 residues. The CDR3 region is CSASPGLVAYEQYF. In nucleotides, the CDR3 is TGCAGCGCCTCACCGGGGCTAGTAGCCTACGAGCAGTACTTC.

This clone was seen a single time. J is TRBJ2-1 and V is TRBV27; the D is unclear. Germline loops: CDR1 MNHEY, CDR2 SMNVEV (reference sequence). With 3 bases removed from V and 9 bases from J, the gap between germline ends came to 6 bases. This CDR3 region has 11 residues. CDR3 nucleotide sequence: TGTGCCAGCAGTTTCGGTATTGAGCAGTTCTTC. Amino acid sequence: CASSFGIEQFF.

The chain carries TRBV6-5 and TRBJ2-1, with 11 bases lining up with TRBD2. CDR3 size: 16 residues. V trimming: 4 bases; J trimming: 9 bases; junction bases outside the gene matches: 11. CDR1 and CDR2 (germline): MNHEY, SVGAGI. Written as DNA, the CDR3 is TGTGCCAGCAGTTTCACTAGCGGGAGCGTTCTTACTGAGCAGTTCTTC. Translating gives CASSFTSGSVLTEQFF.

The J gene is TRBJ2-7, the V gene TRBV7-9, with TRBD1 matching over 7 bases. CDR1 is SEHNR, CDR2 FQNEAQ, per germline (reference sequence). The CDR3 totals 15 residues. V trimming: 5 bases; J trimming: 3 bases; junction bases outside the gene matches: 10. CDR3 residues: CASSKSRDSDYEQYF. Here the CDR3 DNA reads TGTGCCAGCAGCAAATCCCGGGACAGTGACTACGAGCAGTACTTC.

This sequence joins TRBV6-5 and TRBJ2-2; a possible D gene is TRBD1 (6 bases). Trimming shortened V by 2 bases and J by 1 base, and 11 bases separated the two germline ends. In germline, CDR1 is MNHEY, CDR2 SVGAGI. The CDR3 contains 16 residues. The CDR3 sequence: CASSYGYRENTGELFF. The CDR3 DNA is TGTGCCAGCAGTTACGGGTACAGGGAGAACACCGGGGAGCTGTTTTTT.

This clone was observed a single time. V gene TRBV7-2 combines with J gene TRBJ1-5, with D unresolved. The V gene lost 8 bases and the J gene lost 0 bases, with 8 bases spanning the gap. The CDR3 runs 13 residues. Germline CDR1 SGHTA, CDR2 FQGNSA. DNA for the CDR3: TGTGCCAGCCAGAAATATAGCAATCAGCCCCAGCATTTT. Protein product: CASQKYSNQPQHF.

The chain links TRBV7-3 to TRBJ2-7; perhaps TRBD2 as D (5 bases). The CDR3 length is 15 residues. Trimming cost V 5 bases and J 0 bases, with 14 bases left between them. Germline V lookup: CDR1 SGHTA, CDR2 FQGTGA. As DNA, the CDR3 is TGTGCCAGCAGCACCTACAGCGGCCCCTCCTACGAGCAGTACTTC. Its translation is CASSTYSGPSYEQYF.

The rearrangement links TRBV13 to TRBJ1-2; 7 nucleotides align to TRBD1. CDR1 PRHDT and CDR2 FYEKMQ come from the germline V gene (reference sequence). The J segment lost 2 bases and the V segment lost 5 bases, leaving 2 bases of the junction unmatched. This CDR3 is 13 amino acids long. CDR3 DNA: TGTGCCAGCAGCATGACAGGGAACTATGGCTACACCTTC. This codes for CASSMTGNYGYTF.

This clone was detected once. This sequence joins TRBV27 and TRBJ1-1; D is ambiguous. Looked up from germline, CDR1 is MNHEY and CDR2 is SMNVEV (reference sequence). The CDR3 length is 12 residues. V was trimmed by 3 bases and J by 3 bases, leaving 5 bases between them. The CDR3 spells CASSLDHTEAFF. Written as DNA, the CDR3 is TGTGCCAGCAGTTTGGACCACACTGAAGCTTTCTTT.

This chain uses TRBV11-2 with TRBJ2-3; TRBD2 matches 8 bases. CDR1 is SGHAT and CDR2 is FQNNGV in the germline V gene. The V segment lost 5 bases and the J segment 6 bases; nucleotides outside the gene matches: 7. CDR3 length: 14 residues. CDR3 amino acids: CASSVSGRTDTQYF. CDR3 sequence (DNA): TGTGCCAGCAGCGTAAGCGGGAGAACGGATACGCAGTATTTT. Full variable domain (rest looked up from reference TRBV11-2 and TRBJ2-3): EAGVAQSPRYKIIEKRQSVAFWCNPISGHATLYWYQQILGQGPKLLIQFQNNGVVDDSQLPKDRFSAERLKGVDSTLKIQPAKLEDSAVYLCASSVSGRTDTQYFGPGTRLTVL.

CDR3 protein: CASSPGGLAGRSQYF. The DNA for the CDR3 is TGTGCCAGCAGCCCTGGGGGACTAGCGGGAAGGAGCCAGTACTTC. The chain is built from TRBV7-9 and TRBJ2-5, with TRBD2 identical over 13 bases. The V gene end was trimmed by 5 bases and the J gene end by 10 bases; junction bases not matched to a gene: 10. The CDR3 spans 15 residues. The germline gives CDR1 SEHNR, CDR2 FQNEAQ (reference sequence).

The rearrangement links TRBV7-9 to TRBJ2-1, with D possibly being TRBD1 (6 bases). The CDR3 sequence is 15 residues long. CDR1 and CDR2 (germline): SEHNR, FQNEAQ (reference sequence). V was shortened by 5 bases and J by 7 bases, with 18 bases between the two germline ends. CDR3 coding DNA: TGTGCCAGCAGCGATTTTATGACAGGCAATAATGAGCAGTTCTTC. The encoded protein is CASSDFMTGNNEQFF.

The chain links TRBV6-6 to TRBJ2-1; 10 bases match TRBD2. J gave up 5 bases and V 4 bases, and 5 bases lay outside the gene matches. Germline V gives CDR1 MNHNY, CDR2 SVGAGI (reference sequence). CDR3 size: 15 residues. The DNA of the CDR3 is TGTGCCAGCAGTTTTTTAGCGGGAGGACACAATGAGCAGTTCTTC. Its translation: CASSFLAGGHNEQFF.